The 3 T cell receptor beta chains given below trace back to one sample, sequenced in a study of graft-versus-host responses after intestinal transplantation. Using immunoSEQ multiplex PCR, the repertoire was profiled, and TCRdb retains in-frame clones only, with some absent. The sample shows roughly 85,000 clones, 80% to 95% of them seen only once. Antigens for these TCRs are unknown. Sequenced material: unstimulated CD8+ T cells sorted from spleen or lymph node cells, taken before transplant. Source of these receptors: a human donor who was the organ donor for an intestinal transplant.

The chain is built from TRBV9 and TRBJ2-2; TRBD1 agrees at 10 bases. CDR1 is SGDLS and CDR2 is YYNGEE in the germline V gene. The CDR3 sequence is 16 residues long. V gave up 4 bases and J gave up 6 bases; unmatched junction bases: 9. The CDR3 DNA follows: TGTGCCAGCAGCTATAAGGACAGGGGGGTGGCCGGGGAGCTGTTTTTT. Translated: CASSYKDRGVAGELFF.

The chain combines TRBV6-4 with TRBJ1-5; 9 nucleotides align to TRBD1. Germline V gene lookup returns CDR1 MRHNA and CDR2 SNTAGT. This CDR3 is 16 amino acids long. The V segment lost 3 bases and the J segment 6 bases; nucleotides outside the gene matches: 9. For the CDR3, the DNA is TGTGCCAGCAGTGAACGGACAGGGGAGTTAAGTCAGCCCCAGCATTTT. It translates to CASSERTGELSQPQHF.

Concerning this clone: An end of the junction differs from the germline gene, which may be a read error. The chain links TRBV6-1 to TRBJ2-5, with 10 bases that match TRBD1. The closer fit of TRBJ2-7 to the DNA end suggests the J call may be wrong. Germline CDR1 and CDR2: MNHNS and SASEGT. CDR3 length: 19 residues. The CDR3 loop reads CASSEVGTGALGASHEQYF. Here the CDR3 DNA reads TGTGCCAGCAGTGAAGTGGGGACAGGGGCTCTTGGGGCCTCCCACGAGCAGTACTTC.